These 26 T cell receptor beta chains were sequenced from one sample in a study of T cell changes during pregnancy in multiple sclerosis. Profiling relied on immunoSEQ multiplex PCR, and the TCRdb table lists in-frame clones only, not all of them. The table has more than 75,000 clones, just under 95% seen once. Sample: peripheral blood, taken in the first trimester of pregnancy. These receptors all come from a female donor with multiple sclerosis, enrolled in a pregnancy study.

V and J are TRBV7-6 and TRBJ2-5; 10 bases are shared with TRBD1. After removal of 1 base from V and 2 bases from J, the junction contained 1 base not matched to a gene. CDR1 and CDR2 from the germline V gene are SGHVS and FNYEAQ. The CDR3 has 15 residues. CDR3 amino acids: CASSLGDRGQETQYF. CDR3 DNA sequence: TGTGCCAGCAGCTTAGGGGACAGGGGTCAAGAGACCCAGTACTTC.

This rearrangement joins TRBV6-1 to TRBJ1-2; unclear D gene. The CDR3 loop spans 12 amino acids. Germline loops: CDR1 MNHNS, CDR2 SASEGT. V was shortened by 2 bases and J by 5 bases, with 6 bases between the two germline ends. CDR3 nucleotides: TGTGCCAGCAGTGAACCCGGGTATGGCTACACCTTC. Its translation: CASSEPGYGYTF.

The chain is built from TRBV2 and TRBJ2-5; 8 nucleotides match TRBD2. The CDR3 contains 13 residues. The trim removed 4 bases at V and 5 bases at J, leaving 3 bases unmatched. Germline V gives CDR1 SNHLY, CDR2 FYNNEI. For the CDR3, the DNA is TGTGCCAGCAGTGGGGGACTAGGGGAGACCCAGTACTTC. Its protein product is CASSGGLGETQYF.

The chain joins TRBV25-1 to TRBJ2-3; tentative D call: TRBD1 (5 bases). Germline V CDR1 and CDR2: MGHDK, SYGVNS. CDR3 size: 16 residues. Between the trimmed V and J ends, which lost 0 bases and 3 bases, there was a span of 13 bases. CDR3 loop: CASSEYETRGTDTQYF. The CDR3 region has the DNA TGTGCCAGCAGTGAATATGAGACAAGGGGTACAGATACGCAGTATTTT.

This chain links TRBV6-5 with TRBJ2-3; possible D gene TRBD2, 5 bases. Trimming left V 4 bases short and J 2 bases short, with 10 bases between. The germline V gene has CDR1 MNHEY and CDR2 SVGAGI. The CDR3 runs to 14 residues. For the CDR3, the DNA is TGTGCCAGCAGTTCGGGGATTGCCACAGATACGCAGTATTTT. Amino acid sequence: CASSSGIATDTQYF.

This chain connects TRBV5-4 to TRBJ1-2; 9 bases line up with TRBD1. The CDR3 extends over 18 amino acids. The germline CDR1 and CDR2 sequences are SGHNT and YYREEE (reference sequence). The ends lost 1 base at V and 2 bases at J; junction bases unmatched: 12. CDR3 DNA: TGTGCCAGCAGCTTGAGAAGGAAAACAGGGGGCGCAAACTATGGCTACACCTTC. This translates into CASSLRRKTGGANYGYTF. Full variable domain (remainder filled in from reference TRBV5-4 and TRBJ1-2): ETGVTQSPTHLIKTRGQQVTLRCSSQSGHNTVSWYQQALGQGPQFIFQYYREEENGRGNFPPRFSGLQFPNYSSELNVNALELDDSALYLCASSLRRKTGGANYGYTFGSGTRLTVV.

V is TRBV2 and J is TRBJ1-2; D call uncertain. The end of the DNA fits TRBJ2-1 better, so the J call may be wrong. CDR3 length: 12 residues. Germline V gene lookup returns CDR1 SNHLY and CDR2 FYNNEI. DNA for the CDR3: TGTGCCAGCAGTGATTACCGGCCGAGACAGTTCTTC. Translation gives CASSDYRPRQFF.

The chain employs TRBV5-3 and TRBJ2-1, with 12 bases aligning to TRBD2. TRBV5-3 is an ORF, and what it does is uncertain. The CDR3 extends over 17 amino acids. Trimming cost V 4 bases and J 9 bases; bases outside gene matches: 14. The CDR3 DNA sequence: TGTGCCAGAAGCCTCCCCAAGACTAGCGGGAGAGGAAGTGAGCAGTTCTTC. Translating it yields CARSLPKTSGRGSEQFF.

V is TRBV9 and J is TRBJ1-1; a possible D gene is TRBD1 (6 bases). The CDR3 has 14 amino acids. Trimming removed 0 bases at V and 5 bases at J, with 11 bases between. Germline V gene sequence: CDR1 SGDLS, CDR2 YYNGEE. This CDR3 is CASSVARGGTEAFF. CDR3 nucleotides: TGTGCCAGCAGCGTAGCCAGGGGTGGAACTGAAGCTTTCTTT. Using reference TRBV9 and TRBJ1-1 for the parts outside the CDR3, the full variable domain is DSGVTQTPKHLITATGQRVTLRCSPRSGDLSVYWYQQSLDQGLQFLIQYYNGEERAKGNILERFSAQQFPDLHSELNLSSLELGDSALYFCASSVARGGTEAFFGQGTRLTVV.

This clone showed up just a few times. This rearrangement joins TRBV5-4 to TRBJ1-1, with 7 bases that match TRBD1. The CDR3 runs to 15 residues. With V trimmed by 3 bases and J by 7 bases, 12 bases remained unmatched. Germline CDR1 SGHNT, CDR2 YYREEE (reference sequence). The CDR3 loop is CASSYRQGSGSEAFF. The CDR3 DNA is TGTGCCAGCAGCTACCGACAGGGCAGCGGTAGTGAAGCTTTCTTT. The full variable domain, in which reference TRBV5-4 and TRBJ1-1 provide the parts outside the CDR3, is ETGVTQSPTHLIKTRGQQVTLRCSSQSGHNTVSWYQQALGQGPQFIFQYYREEENGRGNFPPRFSGLQFPNYSSELNVNALELDDSALYLCASSYRQGSGSEAFFGQGTRLTVV.

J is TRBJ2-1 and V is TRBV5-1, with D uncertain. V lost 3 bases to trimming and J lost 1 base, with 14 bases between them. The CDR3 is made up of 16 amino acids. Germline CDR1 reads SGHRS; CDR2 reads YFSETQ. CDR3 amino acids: CASSSPRFLSYNEQFF. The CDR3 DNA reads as TGCGCCAGCAGCTCCCCTCGGTTTCTGTCCTACAATGAGCAGTTCTTC.

CDR3 bases: TGTGCCAGCAGCGTATACAGGGGGCCCTCCTACAATGAGCAGTTCTTC. Its protein product is CASSVYRGPSYNEQFF. The chain recombines TRBV25-1 with TRBJ2-1; 9 bases align to TRBD1. CDR1 and CDR2 from the germline V gene are MGHDK and SYGVNS. J lost 0 bases, V lost 6 bases, and 6 bases had no gene match. The CDR3 is 16 amino acids.

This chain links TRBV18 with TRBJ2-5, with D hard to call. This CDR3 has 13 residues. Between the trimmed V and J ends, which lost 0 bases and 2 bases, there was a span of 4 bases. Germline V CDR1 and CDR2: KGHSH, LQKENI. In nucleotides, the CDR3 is TGTGCCAGCTCACCACCCAATCAAGAGACCCAGTACTTC. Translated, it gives CASSPPNQETQYF.

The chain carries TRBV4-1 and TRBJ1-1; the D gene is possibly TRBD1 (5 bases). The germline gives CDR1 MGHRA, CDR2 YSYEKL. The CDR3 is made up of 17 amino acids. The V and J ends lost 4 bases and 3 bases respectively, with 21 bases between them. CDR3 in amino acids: CASSPPTGIPRDTEAFF. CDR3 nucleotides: TGCGCCAGCAGCCCTCCAACAGGAATCCCTCGGGACACTGAAGCTTTCTTT.

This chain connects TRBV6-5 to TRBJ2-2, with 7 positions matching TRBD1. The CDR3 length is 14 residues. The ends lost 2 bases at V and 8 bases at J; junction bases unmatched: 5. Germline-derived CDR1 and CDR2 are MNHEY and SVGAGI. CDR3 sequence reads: CASSYTDRVGELFF. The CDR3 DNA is TGTGCCAGCAGTTACACCGACAGGGTAGGGGAGCTGTTTTTT.

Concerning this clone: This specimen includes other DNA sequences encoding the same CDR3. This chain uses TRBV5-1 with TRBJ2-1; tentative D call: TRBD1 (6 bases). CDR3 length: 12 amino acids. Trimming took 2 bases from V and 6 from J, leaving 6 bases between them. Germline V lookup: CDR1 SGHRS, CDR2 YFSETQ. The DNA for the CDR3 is TGCGCCAGCAGCTTACAGGGCAATGAGCAGTTCTTC. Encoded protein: CASSLQGNEQFF.

The CDR3 bases are TGTGCCAGCAGTTTAGGGTGGGGGCCGAGGGATGAGCAGTTCTTC. Residues: CASSLGWGPRDEQFF. The chain has TRBV27 and TRBJ2-1; TRBD1 is a possible D gene (6 bases). This CDR3 comprises 15 residues. Between the trimmed V and J ends, which lost 2 bases and 8 bases, there was a span of 16 bases. Germline V CDR1 and CDR2: MNHEY, SMNVEV (reference sequence).

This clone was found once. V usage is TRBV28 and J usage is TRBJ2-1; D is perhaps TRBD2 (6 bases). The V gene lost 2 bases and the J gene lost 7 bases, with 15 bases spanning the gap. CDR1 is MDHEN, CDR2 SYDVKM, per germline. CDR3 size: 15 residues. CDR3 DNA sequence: TGTGCCAGCAGTTTAATGCAGGGAGGCTTGAATGAGCAGTTCTTC. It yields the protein CASSLMQGGLNEQFF.

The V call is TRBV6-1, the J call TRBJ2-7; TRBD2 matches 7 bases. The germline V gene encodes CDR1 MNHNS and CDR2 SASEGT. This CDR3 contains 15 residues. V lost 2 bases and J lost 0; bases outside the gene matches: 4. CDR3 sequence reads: CASSETAGSSYEQYF. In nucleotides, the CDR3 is TGTGCCAGCAGTGAAACAGCGGGGTCCTCCTACGAGCAGTACTTC.

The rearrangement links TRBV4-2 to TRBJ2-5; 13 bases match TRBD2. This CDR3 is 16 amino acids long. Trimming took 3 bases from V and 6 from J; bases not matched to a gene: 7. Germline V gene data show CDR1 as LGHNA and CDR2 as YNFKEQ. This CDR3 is CASSHGLAGDGKTQYF. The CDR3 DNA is TGTGCCAGCAGCCACGGACTAGCGGGAGATGGAAAGACCCAGTACTTC.

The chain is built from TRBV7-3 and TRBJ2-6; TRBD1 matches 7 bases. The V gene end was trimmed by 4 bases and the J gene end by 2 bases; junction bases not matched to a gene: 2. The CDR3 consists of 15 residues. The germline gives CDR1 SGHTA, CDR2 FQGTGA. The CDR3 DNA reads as TGTGCCAGCAGCTCCGACAGGGCTGGGGCCAACGTCCTGACTTTC. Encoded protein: CASSSDRAGANVLTF.

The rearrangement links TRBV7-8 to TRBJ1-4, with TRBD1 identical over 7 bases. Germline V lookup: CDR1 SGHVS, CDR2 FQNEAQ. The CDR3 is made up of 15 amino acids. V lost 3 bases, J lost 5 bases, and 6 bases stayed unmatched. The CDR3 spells CASSFHRGGNEKLFF. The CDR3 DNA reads TGTGCCAGCAGCTTCCACAGGGGAGGAAATGAAAAACTGTTTTTT.

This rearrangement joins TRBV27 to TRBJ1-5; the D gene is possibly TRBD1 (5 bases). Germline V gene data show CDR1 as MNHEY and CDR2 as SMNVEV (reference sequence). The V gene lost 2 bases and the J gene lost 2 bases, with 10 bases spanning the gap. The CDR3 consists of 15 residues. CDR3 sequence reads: CASSLGGGGNQPQHF. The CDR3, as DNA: TGTGCCAGCAGTTTAGGGGGAGGGGGCAATCAGCCCCAGCATTTT.

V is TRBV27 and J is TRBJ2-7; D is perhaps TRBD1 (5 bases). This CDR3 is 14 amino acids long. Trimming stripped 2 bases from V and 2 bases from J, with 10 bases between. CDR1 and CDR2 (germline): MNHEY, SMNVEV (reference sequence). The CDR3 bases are TGTGCCAGCAGTTTAACCGCAGGGACCTACGAGCAGTACTTC. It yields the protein CASSLTAGTYEQYF.

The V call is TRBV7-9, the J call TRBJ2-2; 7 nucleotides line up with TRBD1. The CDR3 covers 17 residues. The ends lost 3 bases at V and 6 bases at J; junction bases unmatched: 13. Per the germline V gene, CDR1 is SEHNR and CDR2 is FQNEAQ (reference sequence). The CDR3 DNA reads TGTGCCAGCAGCTTGCGAGGACAGGAGAAGGGACCCGGGGAGCTGTTTTTT. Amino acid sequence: CASSLRGQEKGPGELFF.

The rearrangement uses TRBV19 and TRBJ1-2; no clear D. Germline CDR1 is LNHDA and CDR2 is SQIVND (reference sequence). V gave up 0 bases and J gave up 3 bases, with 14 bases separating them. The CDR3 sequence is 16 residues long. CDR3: CASSIESGREYYGYTF. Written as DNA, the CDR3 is TGTGCCAGTAGTATAGAGTCGGGGAGGGAGTACTATGGCTACACCTTC.